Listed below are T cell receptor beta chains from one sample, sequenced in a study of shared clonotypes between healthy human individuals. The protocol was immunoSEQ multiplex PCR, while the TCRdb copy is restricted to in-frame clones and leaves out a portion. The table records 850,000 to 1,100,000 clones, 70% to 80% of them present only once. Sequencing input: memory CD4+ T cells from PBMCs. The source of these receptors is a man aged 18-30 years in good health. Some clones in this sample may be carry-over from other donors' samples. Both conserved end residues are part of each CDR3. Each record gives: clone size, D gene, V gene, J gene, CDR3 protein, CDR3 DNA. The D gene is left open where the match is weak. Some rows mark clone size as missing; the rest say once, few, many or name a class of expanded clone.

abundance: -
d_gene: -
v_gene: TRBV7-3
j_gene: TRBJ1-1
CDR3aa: CASSLDRNTEAFF
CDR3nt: TGTGCCAGCAGCTTGGACAGGAACACTGAAGCTTTCTTT

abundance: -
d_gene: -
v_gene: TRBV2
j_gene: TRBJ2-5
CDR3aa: CASSEQGGETQYF
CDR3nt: TGTGCTAGCTCGGAACAGGGTGGCGAGACCCAGTACTTC

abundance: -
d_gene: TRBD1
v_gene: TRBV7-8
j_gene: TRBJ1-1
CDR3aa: CASSYGQGASAFF
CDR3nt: TGTGCCAGCAGCTACGGACAGGGGGCCTCAGCTTTCTTT

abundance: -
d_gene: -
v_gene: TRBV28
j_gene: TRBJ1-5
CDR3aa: CASSSASNQPQHF
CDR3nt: TGTGCCAGCAGTTCGGCTAGCAATCAGCCCCAGCATTTT

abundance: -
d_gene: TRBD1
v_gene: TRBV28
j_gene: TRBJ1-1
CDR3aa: CASSLQGAVGTEAFF
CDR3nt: TGTGCCAGCAGTTTACAGGGGGCGGTGGGAACTGAAGCTTTCTTT

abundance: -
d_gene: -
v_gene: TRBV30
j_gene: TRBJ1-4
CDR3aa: CAWTGHPIEKLFF
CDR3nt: TGTGCCTGGACCGGACACCCGATCGAAAAACTGTTTTTT

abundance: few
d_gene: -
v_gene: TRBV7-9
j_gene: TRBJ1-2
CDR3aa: CASTLRGLGYGYTF
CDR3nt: TGTGCCAGCACCCTCCGGGGGCTCGGCTATGGCTACACCTTC

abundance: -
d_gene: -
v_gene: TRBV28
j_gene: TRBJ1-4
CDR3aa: CASSPGTVPEKLFF
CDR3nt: TGTGCCAGCAGCCCAGGGACTGTGCCTGAAAAACTGTTTTTT

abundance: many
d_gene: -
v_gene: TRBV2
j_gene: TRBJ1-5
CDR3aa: CASSEWGGQPQHF
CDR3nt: TGTGCCAGCAGTGAATGGGGGGGTCAGCCCCAGCATTTT

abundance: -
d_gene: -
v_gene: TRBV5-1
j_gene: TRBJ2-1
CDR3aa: CASSLGDSYNEQFF
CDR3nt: TGCGCCAGCAGCTTGGGGGATTCCTACAATGAGCAGTTCTTC

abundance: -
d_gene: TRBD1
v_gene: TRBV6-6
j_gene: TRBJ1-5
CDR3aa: CASSGGQGPQPQHF
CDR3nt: TGTGCCAGCAGTGGCGGACAGGGTCCTCAGCCCCAGCATTTT

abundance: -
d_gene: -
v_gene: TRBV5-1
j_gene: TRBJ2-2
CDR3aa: CASSLGTGRGAGELFF
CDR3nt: TGCGCCAGCAGCTTGGGAACGGGAAGGGGTGCCGGGGAGCTGTTTTTT

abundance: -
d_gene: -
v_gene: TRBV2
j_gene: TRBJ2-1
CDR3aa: CASSEESSYNEQFF
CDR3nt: TGTGCCAGCAGTGAGGAAAGCTCCTACAATGAGCAGTTCTTC

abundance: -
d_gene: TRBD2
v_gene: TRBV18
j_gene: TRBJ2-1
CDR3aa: CASSPPAAGNEQFF
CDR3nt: TGTGCCAGCTCACCACCGGCAGCGGGGAATGAGCAGTTCTTC

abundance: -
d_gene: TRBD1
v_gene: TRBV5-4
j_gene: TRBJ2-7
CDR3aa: CASSFSQGVTYEQYF
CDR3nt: TGTGCCAGCAGCTTTTCCCAGGGGGTAACCTACGAGCAGTACTTC

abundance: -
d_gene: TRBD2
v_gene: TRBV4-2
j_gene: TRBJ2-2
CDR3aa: CASSQAPGLAGGDTGELFF
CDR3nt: TGTGCCAGCAGCCAGGCCCCGGGACTAGCGGGAGGGGACACCGGGGAGCTGTTTTTT

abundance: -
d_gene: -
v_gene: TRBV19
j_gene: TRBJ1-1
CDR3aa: CASSFQTNTEAFF
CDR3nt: TGTGCCAGTAGTTTTCAAACGAACACTGAAGCTTTCTTT

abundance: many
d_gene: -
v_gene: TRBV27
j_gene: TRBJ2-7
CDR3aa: CASSLSSRGRGEQYF
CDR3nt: TGTGCCAGCAGTTTATCGAGTAGGGGGAGGGGCGAGCAGTACTTC

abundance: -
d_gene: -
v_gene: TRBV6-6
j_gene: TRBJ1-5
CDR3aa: CASHRGLNQPQHF
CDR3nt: TGTGCCTCCCATCGGGGGCTCAATCAGCCCCAGCATTTT

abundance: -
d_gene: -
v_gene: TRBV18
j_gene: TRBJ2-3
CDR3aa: CASSPPSTDTQYF
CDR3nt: TGTGCCAGCTCACCGCCTAGCACAGATACGCAGTATTTT

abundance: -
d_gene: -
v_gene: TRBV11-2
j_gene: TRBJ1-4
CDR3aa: CASSFERPSRLFF
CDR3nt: TGTGCCAGCAGCTTCGAACGGCCCAGTAGGCTGTTTTTT

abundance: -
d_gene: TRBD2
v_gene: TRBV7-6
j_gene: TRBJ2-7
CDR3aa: CASSLSQVSGRIYEQYF
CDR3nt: TGTGCCAGCAGCTTAAGTCAGGTTAGCGGGAGAATCTACGAGCAGTACTTC